Below, 5 T cell receptor beta chains from the same sample are listed, as sequenced in a study of high-grade serous ovarian cancer treatment subgroups. Tumor samples were taken before definitive surgery or chemotherapy. The assay was immunoSEQ multiplex PCR, and TCRdb's table has in-frame clones only and misses some. The data contain 2,500 or so clones, roughly four fifths of them singletons. Sequenced material: tumor tissue. The receptor source for this set is a human donor with high-grade serous ovarian cancer.

This chain connects TRBV6-5 to TRBJ2-7, with D possibly being TRBD2 (6 bases). The CDR3 runs to 13 residues. Trimming pared 5 bases from V and 0 bases from J, leaving 8 bases between. CDR1 and CDR2 (germline): MNHEY, SVGAGI. The CDR3 bases are TGTGCCAGCAGTGCCGGGAGCTCCTACGAGCAGTACTTC. Its protein product is CASSAGSSYEQYF.

This clone turned up a few times. The chain employs TRBV28 and TRBJ1-1; D gene unclear. The CDR3 is 12 residues long. Trimming stripped 5 bases from V and 1 base from J, with 5 bases between. The germline V gene has CDR1 MDHEN and CDR2 SYDVKM. CDR3 in DNA: TGTGCCAGCAGTGTACAGAACACTGAAGCTTTCTTT. This gives the protein CASSVQNTEAFF.

In DNA form, the CDR3 reads TGTGCCAGCAGCTTAGGTGCCAGTTACAATGAGCAGTTCTTC. Translation gives CASSLGASYNEQFF. This rearrangement joins TRBV11-2 to TRBJ2-1, with D uncertain. This CDR3 is 14 amino acids long. Germline V gene lookup returns CDR1 SGHAT and CDR2 FQNNGV. The V end was cut by 1 base, the J end by 4 bases, with 8 bases between.

The chain recombines TRBV29-1 with TRBJ1-2; D not resolved. The CDR3 spans 12 residues. CDR1 and CDR2 from the germline V gene are SQVTM and ANQGSEA. Trimming stripped 3 bases from V and 4 bases from J, with 9 bases between. In DNA form, the CDR3 reads TGCAGCGTTGACAGGAGATTCTATGGCTACACCTTC. Protein product: CSVDRRFYGYTF.

This chain uses TRBV10-3 with TRBJ1-1; tentatively, D is TRBD1 (5 bases). Germline V gives CDR1 ENHRY, CDR2 SYGVKD. V was clipped by 6 bases and J by 3 bases, with 11 bases between them. CDR3 length equals 13 residues. The CDR3 bases are TGTGCCATCAGCACGGGGGGTCACACTGAAGCTTTCTTT. Its protein product is CAISTGGHTEAFF.